This passage covers 21 T cell receptor beta chains from one sample sequenced in a study of molecular identifiers for immune sequencing clone quantification. TCRdb reprocessed the PCR reads via MiXCR and lists one record per CDR3 protein. The sample shows 490,000 or so distinct CDR3 sequences, 20% to 25% of them seen only once. Sequenced material: naive CD8+ T cells from blood, with Jurkat cell RNA spiked in. The subset denotes: FACS-sorted CD8+CD4-CCR7+CD45RA+ naive T cells. The receptors originated from a human donor in good health. Some libraries in this study had Jurkat cell RNA spiked in.

As for this clonotype: A clone one base away is much larger, so this may be a read error. The chain recombines TRBV27 with TRBJ1-4; weak D call: TRBD1 (5 bases). The CDR3 consists of 15 residues. In germline, CDR1 is MNHEY, CDR2 SMNVEV (reference sequence). The CDR3 spells CASSTGTDNNERLFF. For the CDR3, the DNA is TGTGCCAGCAGCACGGGGACGGATAATAATGAAAGACTGTTTTTT.

The chain combines TRBV20-1 with TRBJ2-7; 8 bases line up with TRBD2. The length of the CDR3 is 19 residues. CDR1 and CDR2 from the germline V gene are DFQATT and SNEGSKA (reference sequence). V shed 0 bases and J 1 base; nucleotides not matched to a gene: 17. CDR3 in amino acids: CSARDRSSPAGGGSYEQYF. The CDR3 DNA reads TGCAGTGCTAGAGATCGCTCCTCGCCCGCGGGAGGTGGGTCCTACGAGCAGTACTTC.

Ten or more counts support this clonotype. This chain joins TRBV20-1 and TRBJ2-3, with D unresolved. Germline loops: CDR1 DFQATT, CDR2 SNEGSKA (reference sequence). The V and J ends lost 6 bases and 3 bases respectively, with 10 bases between them. The CDR3 is 12 amino acids. CDR3 nucleotides: TGCAGTGCCCCCTTTCAAACAGATACGCAGTATTTT. It is translated as CSAPFQTDTQYF.

A remark on this clonotype: Given a much more abundant clone one base away, this may be a read error. This chain joins TRBV5-1 and TRBJ2-1; TRBD1 agrees at 9 bases. This CDR3 region has 16 residues. The germline gives CDR1 SGHRS, CDR2 YFSETQ. The CDR3 nucleotides read TGCGCCAGCAGCGCCCTACCGGGACAGGGCGGCGATGAGCAGTCCTTC. Translating gives CASSALPGQGGDEQSF.

V gene TRBV12-3 or TRBV12-4 combines with J gene TRBJ2-3, with D unresolved. Trimming stripped 6 bases from V and 3 bases from J, with 16 bases between. The CDR3 sequence is 15 residues long. The CDR3 DNA sequence: TGTGCCAGCAGCTCACCGGTCGAGGAGACAGATACGCAGTATTTT. Protein product: CASSSPVEETDTQYF.

In this sample, this clonotype turned up many times. The CDR3 sequence is CASTGGIRYTEAFF. The CDR3 bases are TGTGCCAGTACAGGGGGCATACGGTACACTGAAGCTTTCTTT. V is TRBV28 and J is TRBJ1-1; 9 positions agree with TRBD1. Germline V gene data show CDR1 as MDHEN and CDR2 as SYDVKM. The length of the CDR3 is 14 residues. V was pared by 9 bases and J by 3 bases, with 8 bases of the junction left unmatched.

V gene TRBV24-1 combines with J gene TRBJ2-1; D could derive from TRBD1 or TRBD2 (5 bases each). Germline V lookup: CDR1 KGHDR, CDR2 SFDVKD. The length of the CDR3 is 14 residues. The ends were cut back, 7 bases at V and 10 bases at J, with 19 bases in the middle. The CDR3 sequence: CATSGTDWFGEQFF. For the CDR3, the DNA is TGTGCCACCAGCGGGACCGACTGGTTTGGGGAGCAGTTCTTC.

This chain uses TRBV20-1 with TRBJ2-7; either TRBD1 or TRBD2 may fit D (5 bases each). The CDR3 is made up of 14 amino acids. Trimming removed 6 bases at V and 1 base at J, with 16 bases between. Germline CDR1 and CDR2: DFQATT and SNEGSKA (reference sequence). As DNA, the CDR3 is TGCAGTGCCACGCCCCGGGACCCGTCCTACGAGCAGTACTTC. Its translation is CSATPRDPSYEQYF.

This clonotype has ten or more counts. CDR3 in amino acids: CASSQGLAGASTDTQYF. CDR3 bases: TGCGCCAGCAGCCAAGGACTAGCGGGGGCGAGCACAGATACGCAGTATTTT. The gene calls are TRBV4-3 and TRBJ2-3, with TRBD2 identical over 12 bases. Germline trimming cut 1 base from V and 0 bases from J; bases unmatched to any gene: 2. The germline V gene has CDR1 LGHNA and CDR2 YSLEER. The CDR3 is 17 amino acids.

This clonotype was seen at least ten times. The V and J genes are TRBV27 and TRBJ2-3, with D tentatively TRBD1 (6 bases). V was shortened by 6 bases and J by 2 bases, with 12 bases between the two germline ends. CDR1 and CDR2 (germline): MNHEY, SMNVEV (reference sequence). The CDR3 runs to 14 residues. The CDR3: CASRLDRNTDTQYF. In DNA form, the CDR3 reads TGTGCCAGCAGACTGGACAGAAACACAGATACGCAGTATTTT.

V and J are TRBV5-1 and TRBJ2-1; D may be TRBD1 (6 bases). CDR1 is SGHRS, CDR2 YFSETQ, per germline. This CDR3 region has 15 residues. V lost 0 bases, J lost 7 bases, and 14 bases lay in between. CDR3 sequence reads: CASSLGDLGANEQFF. CDR3 DNA sequence: TGCGCCAGCAGCTTGGGGGATTTGGGGGCGAATGAGCAGTTCTTC.

The table lists this clonotype with many counts. A read error may produce the germline difference seen at one junction end. This rearrangement joins TRBV4-1 to TRBJ1-6, with D perhaps TRBD1 (6 bases). This CDR3 comprises 12 residues. Germline CDR1 is MGHRA and CDR2 is YSYEKL. CDR3 sequence reads: CASSQGNSPLHF. In DNA, the CDR3 is TGTGCCAGCAGTCAGGGGAACTCACCCCTCCACTTT.

In this sample, this clonotype turned up a few times. The chain recombines TRBV29-1 with TRBJ2-7; TRBD2 is a possible D gene (5 bases). Germline V gene sequence: CDR1 SQVTM, CDR2 ANQGSEA. Trimming stripped 6 bases from V and 7 bases from J, with 13 bases between. The length of the CDR3 is 11 residues. CDR3 protein: CSVAEGLEQYF. The CDR3, as DNA: TGCAGCGTGGCTGAGGGTCTTGAGCAGTACTTC.

This clonotype was found a few times. The chain links TRBV12-3 or TRBV12-4 to TRBJ1-3; no reliable D call. The germline V and J ends were trimmed by 6 bases and 0 bases, with 6 bases remaining between them. The length of the CDR3 is 13 residues. CDR3 in amino acids: CASSGFSGNTIYF. CDR3 bases: TGTGCCAGCAGCGGTTTCTCTGGAAACACCATATATTTT.

Note on this clonotype: A much larger clone lies a single base off, so this may be a read error. The V and J genes are TRBV20-1 and TRBJ2-3; 8 bases are a match to TRBD2. J was trimmed by 1 base and V by 0 bases; bases with no gene match: 12. The CDR3 totals 18 residues. Germline CDR1 and CDR2: DFQATT and SNEGSKA (reference sequence). In DNA, the CDR3 is TGCAGTGCTAGAGATCCCAGCGGGAGTGCTCTTGGCACAGATACGCAGTATTTT. Translating gives CSARDPSGSALGTDTQYF.

The chain is built from TRBV6-5 and TRBJ1-1; maybe TRBD1 (5 bases). Between the trimmed V and J ends, which lost 10 bases and 5 bases, there was a span of 14 bases. CDR3 length: 12 amino acids. In germline, CDR1 is MNHEY, CDR2 SVGAGI. Written as DNA, the CDR3 is TGTGCCACCCGGGACTTCAGAACTGAAGCTTTCTTT. It specifies CATRDFRTEAFF.

This clonotype was observed a handful of times. The chain couples TRBV28 to TRBJ2-5; 9 bases agree with TRBD2. The CDR3 totals 15 residues. Germline CDR1 reads MDHEN; CDR2 reads SYDVKM. V gave up 7 bases and J gave up 3 bases; unmatched junction bases: 9. The CDR3 region is CASKRLADKEETQYF. CDR3 coding DNA: TGTGCCAGCAAGCGACTAGCGGACAAAGAAGAGACCCAGTACTTC.

This clonotype was detected many times. The chain links TRBV19 to TRBJ2-1; 8 positions agree with TRBD2. The CDR3 has 14 residues. The trim removed 7 bases at V and 2 bases at J, leaving 4 bases unmatched. The V gene's germline CDR1 is LNHDA and CDR2 SQIVND (reference sequence). The CDR3 sequence: CASMETSAYNEQFF. CDR3 coding DNA: TGTGCCAGTATGGAGACTAGCGCCTACAATGAGCAGTTCTTC.

This clonotype was recorded at least ten times. The rearrangement links TRBV4-1 to TRBJ1-5; D not resolved. The germline V gene encodes CDR1 MGHRA and CDR2 YSYEKL. The CDR3 runs to 13 residues. V shed 4 bases and J shed 4 bases, with 8 bases lying between them. CDR3 amino acids: CASSRQENQPQHF. In DNA, the CDR3 is TGCGCCAGCAGCCGCCAGGAGAATCAGCCCCAGCATTTT.

This clonotype was observed at least ten times. The rearrangement joins TRBV29-1 to TRBJ1-1; D not certain. The ends were cut back, 2 bases at V and 6 bases at J, with 16 bases in the middle. Germline V gene lookup returns CDR1 SQVTM and CDR2 ANQGSEA. The CDR3 is 14 amino acids. The CDR3 loop reads CSVEHRIIGSEAFF. The CDR3 bases are TGCAGCGTTGAACATAGGATTATAGGGTCTGAAGCTTTCTTT.

This clonotype has only a few counts. The CDR3 sequence: CASSQDYSSYNEQFF. The DNA of the CDR3 is TGCGCCAGCAGCCAAGACTACAGCAGCTACAATGAGCAGTTCTTC. The chain has TRBV4-3 and TRBJ2-1; unclear D gene. Trimming cost V 0 bases and J 3 bases, with 9 bases left between them. This CDR3 spans 15 amino acids. Germline CDR1 reads LGHNA; CDR2 reads YSLEER.